The T cell receptor (beta chain) under discussion was sequenced for a study of T-cell memory formation after mild COVID-19. Study at large: Among the donors, TCR clusters were largely specific to each donor.

V was clipped by 6 bases and J by 3 bases; unmatched bases: 11. The CDR3 has 16 residues. The germline CDR1 and CDR2 sequences are MGHDK and SYGVNS. TCRdb analysed the 5' RACE reads with MiXCR anew, one entry per CDR3 protein. The sample carries 90,000 to 120,000 distinct CDR3 sequences, 11% recorded once. The chain links TRBV25-1 to TRBJ2-3; TRBD1 agrees at 8 bases. This sequence was found in a man between 18 and 29 years old who had mild COVID-19 (a few samples of this study predate the infection). Cell type and time point are not known. Source material: PBMCs or a T cell subset sorted from them (not recorded which). The CDR3 nucleotides are TGTGCCAGCAGGGGGCAAGGGACAGGACCTACAGATACGCAGTATTTT. This translates into CASRGQGTGPTDTQYF. Full variable domain (remainder filled in from reference TRBV25-1 and TRBJ2-3): EADIYQTPRYLVIGTGKKITLECSQTMGHDKMYWYQQDPGMELHLIHYSYGVNSTEKGDLSSESTVSRIRTEHFPLTLESARPSHTSQYLCASRGQGTGPTDTQYFGPGTRLTVL.